This TCR beta chain was sequenced for a study of CD8+CD57+ T cells in acquired aplastic anemia. Only patients with CD8+CD57+ cell expansion on flow cytometry were chosen for sequencing. The CDR3 spans 13 residues. V lost 9 bases, J lost 1 base, and 13 bases lay in between. Germline CDR1 SGHTA, CDR2 FQGNSA. Genomic DNA was employed as the template in profiling TCR beta VDJ and CDR3. TCRdb redid the calling of the reads with MiXCR, one entry per CDR3 protein. Among fewer than 80,000 distinct CDR3 sequences listed, about three quarters were seen once. The specimen sequenced was sorted CD4+, CD8+, or CD8+CD57+ T cells (not recorded which) from PBMCs. This chain uses TRBV7-2 with TRBJ2-7; D is uncertain. The TCR originated in a human donor with aplastic anemia. DNA of the CDR3: TGTGCCAGTAGTATTGGCAGGTCCTACGAGCAGTACTTC. This sequence encodes CASSIGRSYEQYF.